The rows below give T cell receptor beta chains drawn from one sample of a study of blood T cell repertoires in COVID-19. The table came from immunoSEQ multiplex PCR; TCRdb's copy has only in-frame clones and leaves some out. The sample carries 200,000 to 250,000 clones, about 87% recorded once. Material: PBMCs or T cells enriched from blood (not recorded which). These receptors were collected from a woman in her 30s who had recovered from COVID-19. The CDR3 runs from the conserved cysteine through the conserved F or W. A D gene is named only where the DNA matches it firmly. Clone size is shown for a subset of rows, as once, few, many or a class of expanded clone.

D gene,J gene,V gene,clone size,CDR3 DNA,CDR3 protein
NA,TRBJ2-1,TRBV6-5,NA,TGTGCCAGCAGCTCTGCGGATGAGCAGTTCTTC,CASSSADEQFF
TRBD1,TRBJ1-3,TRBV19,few,TGTGCCAGTAGGGGAGACAGGGGCCTCGGAAACACCATATATTTT,CASRGDRGLGNTIYF
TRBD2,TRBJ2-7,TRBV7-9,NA,TGTGCCAGCAGCCCACGGGGGGGGCTGGACGAGCAGTACTTC,CASSPRGGLDEQYF
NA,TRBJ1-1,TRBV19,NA,TGTGCCAGTAGTATATACAGGGATGGAGGTGAAGCTTTCTTT,CASSIYRDGGEAFF
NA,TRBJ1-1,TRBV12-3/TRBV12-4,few,TGTGCCAGCCCGGGGGGGACTGAAGCTTTCTTT,CASPGGTEAFF
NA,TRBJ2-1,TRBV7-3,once,TGTGCCAGCAGCCCCGCGGGCCTCAATGAGCAGTTCTTC,CASSPAGLNEQFF
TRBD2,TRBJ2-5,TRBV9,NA,TGTGCCAGCAGCGCCCATCCCGGGACTAGCCGTCAAGAGACCCAGTACTTC,CASSAHPGTSRQETQYF
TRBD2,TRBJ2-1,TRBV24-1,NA,TGTGCCACCAGCGAGGCTGGGCGGGGGGCAAATGAGCAGTTCTTC,CATSEAGRGANEQFF
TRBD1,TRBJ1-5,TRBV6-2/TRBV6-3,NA,TGTGCCAGCAGTCTGACAGGGGAAAATCAGCCCCAGCATTTT,CASSLTGENQPQHF
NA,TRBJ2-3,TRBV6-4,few,TGTGCCAGCAGTGACTCCACCGCTGGCGGAGATACGCAGTATTTT,CASSDSTAGGDTQYF
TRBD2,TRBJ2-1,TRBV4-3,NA,TGCGCCAGCAGCCAAGATAGAATAGCGGGGTACAATGAGCAGTTCTTC,CASSQDRIAGYNEQFF
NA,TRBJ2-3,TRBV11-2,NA,TGTGCCAGCAGCTTTCCACAGGGTGGCACAGATACGCAGTATTTT,CASSFPQGGTDTQYF
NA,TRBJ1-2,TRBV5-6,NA,TGTGCCAGCAGCTTGGACGGGTCCTCTTATGGCTACACCTTC,CASSLDGSSYGYTF